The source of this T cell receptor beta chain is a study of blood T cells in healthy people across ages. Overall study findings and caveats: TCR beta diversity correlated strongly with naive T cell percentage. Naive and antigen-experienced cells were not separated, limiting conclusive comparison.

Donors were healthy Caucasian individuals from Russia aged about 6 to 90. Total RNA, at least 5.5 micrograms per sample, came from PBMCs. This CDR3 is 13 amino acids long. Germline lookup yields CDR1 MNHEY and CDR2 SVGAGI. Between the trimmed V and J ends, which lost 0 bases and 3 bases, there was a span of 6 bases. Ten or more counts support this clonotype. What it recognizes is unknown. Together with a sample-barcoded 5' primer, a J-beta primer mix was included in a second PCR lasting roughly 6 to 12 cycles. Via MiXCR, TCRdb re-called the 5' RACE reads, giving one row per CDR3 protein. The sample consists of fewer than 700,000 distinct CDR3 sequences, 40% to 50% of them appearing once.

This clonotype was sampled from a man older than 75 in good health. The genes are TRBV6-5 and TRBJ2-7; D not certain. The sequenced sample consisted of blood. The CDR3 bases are TGTGCCAGCAGTTACTCAGTATACTACGAGCAGTACTTC. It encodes CASSYSVYYEQYF.